This T cell receptor (beta chain) was observed in a study of blood T cell repertoires in COVID-19. The J segment lost 1 base and the V segment lost 10 bases, leaving 7 bases of the junction unmatched. Germline-derived CDR1 and CDR2 are MRHNA and SNTAGT. This CDR3 spans 14 amino acids. Using immunoSEQ multiplex PCR, the repertoire was profiled, and TCRdb retains in-frame clones only, with some absent. The sample lists 50,000 to 65,000 clones, almost 85% occurring once. The sequence was collected from a man between 60 and 70 years old with COVID-19, enrolled during active disease. This chain connects TRBV6-4 to TRBJ2-7; 10 nucleotides align to TRBD2. Sequences were obtained from peripheral blood. In nucleotides, the CDR3 is TGTGCCACCCAGCGGGAGGGCTTATCCTACGAGCAGTACTTC. The encoded protein is CATQREGLSYEQYF.